One T cell receptor beta chain is described in this entry. The sample is drawn from a study of blood T cell repertoires in COVID-19. The overall study: COVID-19 samples collected from the United States, Italy and Spain covered acute and convalescent phases. PBMCs, B-cell-depleted T cells, or T cells provided the cDNA or gDNA that made up the material.

Trimming took 7 bases from V and 5 from J; bases not matched to a gene: 15. Germline values: CDR1 SGHNT, CDR2 YYREEE (reference sequence). The CDR3 length is 16 residues. Authors' data handling: Reference gene primer amplification gave nucleated cell count estimates. The table came from immunoSEQ multiplex PCR; TCRdb's copy has only in-frame clones and leaves some out. The V and J calls and clone size are taken from that table; D and trimming were inferred from the DNA. The table includes tens of thousands of clones, roughly nine tenths detected once. The chain carries TRBV5-4 and TRBJ2-5, with 9 bases lining up with TRBD2. The TCR was taken from an older man in a cohort sampled during active COVID-19. Material for sequencing was peripheral blood. The CDR3 here is CASRRAGGASMETQYF. CDR3 coding DNA: TGTGCCAGCCGCCGAGCGGGGGGAGCAAGTATGGAGACCCAGTACTTC.